These 26 T cell receptor beta chains share one sample of origin, sequenced in a study of vaccination and CD4 T cells after COVID-19. The Oncomine TCR Beta short-read assay was what sequenced the DNA obtained from cultured CD4+ T cells. Via MiXCR, TCRdb re-called the PCR reads, giving one row per CDR3 protein. The repertoire has about 14,000 distinct CDR3 sequences, roughly 30% of them found once; the top ten carry roughly 10%. Noted treatment: roughly ten-day PBMC culture with coronavirus spike peptide pools or control peptides (ViraFEST assay). Their cognate antigens are unknown. Sequenced here: CD4+ T cells from blood, cultured in vitro, sampled after SARS-CoV-2 vaccination. All receptors derive from a human donor who had recovered from COVID-19.

The chain employs TRBV19 and TRBJ2-3; TRBD2 matches at 8 bases. Per germline, CDR1 LNHDA and CDR2 SQIVND (reference sequence). J gave up 7 bases and V 5 bases, and 8 bases lay outside the gene matches. The length of the CDR3 is 14 residues. The chain's CDR3 is CASSLGLELNTQYF. The CDR3 coding sequence is TGTGCCAGTAGTCTGGGACTAGAGTTGAATACGCAGTATTTT.

This sequence joins TRBV4-3 and TRBJ2-5; 9 nucleotides agree with TRBD2. Germline trimming cut 3 bases from V and 5 bases from J; bases unmatched to any gene: 4. Germline-derived CDR1 and CDR2 are LGHNA and YSLEER. This CDR3 region has 14 residues. CDR3 in DNA: TGCGCCAGCAGCCAGCGGGAGGGCCTGGAGACCCAGTACTTC. It codes for CASSQREGLETQYF.

The rearrangement joins TRBV6-2 or TRBV6-3 to TRBJ2-1, with TRBD1 identical over 9 bases. The germline V gene has CDR1 MNHEY and CDR2 SVGEGT. The CDR3 is 20 amino acids. Losses at the gene ends were 2 bases for V and 1 base for J; bases not matched to a gene: 15. CDR3 in amino acids: CASSYLLGDREDGSYNEQFF. The CDR3 region has the DNA TGTGCCAGCAGTTACCTTTTGGGGGACAGGGAAGATGGGTCCTACAATGAGCAGTTCTTC.

V is TRBV12-3 or TRBV12-4 and J is TRBJ1-5; unclear D gene. The CDR3 has 15 amino acids. Trimming pared 7 bases from V and 0 bases from J, leaving 13 bases between. CDR3 sequence: CASTYNVYSNQPQHF. The CDR3 nucleotides are TGTGCCAGCACCTATAACGTCTATAGCAATCAGCCCCAGCATTTT.

This clonotype has more than one count but fewer than ten. The rearrangement joins TRBV6-2 or TRBV6-3 to TRBJ2-1, with D perhaps assigned TRBD1 or TRBD2 (5 bases each). Germline V CDR1 and CDR2: MNHEY, SVGEGT. The V gene lost 7 bases and the J gene lost 7 bases, with 17 bases spanning the gap. CDR3 size: 14 residues. The chain's CDR3 is CASKSGALRNEQFF. As DNA, the CDR3 is TGTGCCAGCAAATCCGGGGCTCTGAGGAATGAGCAGTTCTTC.

The rearrangement links TRBV20-1 to TRBJ2-7; D is perhaps TRBD2 (5 bases). The CDR3 spans 13 residues. CDR1 and CDR2 from the germline V gene are DFQATT and SNEGSKA (reference sequence). V was cut by 5 bases and J by 2 bases, with 13 bases left in between. The CDR3 is CSALRGRAYEQYF. CDR3 sequence (DNA): TGCAGTGCTCTCCGGGGTCGGGCCTACGAGCAGTACTTC.

This clonotype was counted a few times. The CDR3 nucleotides are TGCGCCAGCAGTCAGTCTGACAGCACAGATACGCAGTATTTT. This gives the protein CASSQSDSTDTQYF. The genes are TRBV23-1 and TRBJ2-3; D remains ambiguous. TRBV23-1 is filed as an ORF, its function uncertain. The CDR3 has 14 amino acids. V lost 3 bases and J 0 bases, leaving 7 bases between the germline ends.

This clonotype was counted only a few times. The chain has TRBV20-1 and TRBJ2-5; D unresolved. V was cut by 2 bases and J by 4 bases, with 8 bases left in between. This CDR3 has 12 amino acids. CDR1 is DFQATT and CDR2 is SNEGSKA in the germline V gene (reference sequence). CDR3 region: CSARNSPETQYF. DNA for the CDR3: TGCAGTGCTAGAAACAGCCCAGAGACCCAGTACTTC.

This clonotype was seen a few times. The J gene is TRBJ2-3, the V gene TRBV24-1; tentatively, D is TRBD1 (6 bases). The CDR3 is 15 amino acids. The germline V and J ends were trimmed by 4 bases and 6 bases, with 16 bases remaining between them. Germline assignment: CDR1 KGHDR and CDR2 SFDVKD. CDR3 residues: CATSERGTYKDTQYF. The CDR3 DNA reads as TGTGCCACCAGTGAGAGGGGGACCTATAAGGATACGCAGTATTTT.

In its sample, this clonotype was seen a few times. CDR3 loop: CASRLGTEAFF. The DNA of the CDR3 is TGTGCCAGCCGCCTGGGGACTGAAGCTTTCTTT. The chain links TRBV28 to TRBJ1-1; D is ambiguous. CDR1 MDHEN and CDR2 SYDVKM come from the germline V gene. The V end lost 8 bases, the J end lost 5 bases, and 9 bases lay between the germline ends. CDR3 length: 11 amino acids.

Concerning this clonotype itself: The conserved phenylalanine or tryptophan is not found at the CDR3 terminus, so this likely reflects a read error. The chain carries TRBV30 and TRBJ2-7; 7 positions agree with TRBD1. Germline values: CDR1 GTSNPN, CDR2 SVGIG (reference sequence). J lost 7 bases, V lost 5 bases, and 8 bases had no gene match. The CDR3 covers 12 residues. The CDR3 region has the DNA TGTGCCTGGGCCCGAGGGGGCTGGGAGCAGTACCTC. Encoded protein: CAWARGGWEQYL.

This chain joins TRBV6-2 or TRBV6-3 and TRBJ1-2; D is unresolved. The CDR3 consists of 12 residues. Germline CDR1 and CDR2: MNHEY and SVGEGT. V lost 1 base and J 4 bases, leaving 4 bases between the germline ends. Here the CDR3 DNA reads TGTGCCAGCAGTTACTTGGTCTATGGCTACACCTTC. Translation: CASSYLVYGYTF.

The table lists this clonotype with a few counts. One end of the junction fails to match germline, which may point to a read error. V is TRBV7-6 and J is TRBJ2-6, with D possibly being TRBD1 (5 bases). Germline lookup yields CDR1 SGHVS and CDR2 FNYEAQ. This CDR3 contains 17 residues. The CDR3 spells CASRVQDLSSGANVLTF. The CDR3 nucleotides read TGTGCTAGCAGAGTACAGGATTTATCCTCTGGGGCCAACGTCCTGACTTTC.

This sequence joins TRBV11-2 and TRBJ2-3; 12 bases fit TRBD2. Germline V CDR1 and CDR2: SGHAT, FQNNGV. Trimming at V came to 3 bases and at J to 1 base, leaving 8 bases not matched to a gene. This CDR3 contains 18 residues. CDR3 amino acids: CASSFNPASGRGTDTQYF. CDR3 coding DNA: TGTGCCAGCAGCTTCAATCCCGCTAGCGGGAGGGGCACAGATACGCAGTATTTT.

This chain uses TRBV27 with TRBJ2-6; TRBD1 matches 10 bases. CDR1 and CDR2 (germline): MNHEY, SMNVEV (reference sequence). The CDR3 runs 18 residues. The V gene end was trimmed by 6 bases and the J gene end by 4 bases; junction bases not matched to a gene: 12. The CDR3 loop is CASSPRQGAGAGANVLTF. As DNA, the CDR3 is TGTGCCAGCAGCCCGCGACAGGGGGCGGGAGCAGGGGCCAACGTCCTGACTTTC.

Only a few counts were recorded for this clonotype. The junction differs from germline at one of its ends, possibly a read error. V usage is TRBV7-2 and J usage is TRBJ1-2; 10 bases are shared with TRBD1. CDR1 and CDR2 (germline): SGHTA, FQGNSA. CDR3 size: 14 residues. CDR3 DNA: TGTGCCGGCAGCTACAAGGACAGGGGGTATGGCTACACCTTC. Translation gives CAGSYKDRGYGYTF.

This clonotype was counted between two and nine times. J is TRBJ2-5 and V is TRBV24-1, with no clear D. Germline CDR1 and CDR2: KGHDR and SFDVKD. The CDR3 is 12 residues long. Trimming stripped 2 bases from V and 0 bases from J, with 0 bases between. DNA of the CDR3: TGTGCCACCAGTGATTACCAAGAGACCCAGTACTTC. It encodes CATSDYQETQYF.

This clonotype was counted a few times. The V gene is TRBV7-3, the J gene TRBJ2-5; TRBD2 matches at 10 bases. The trim removed 8 bases at V and 3 bases at J, leaving 21 bases unmatched. This CDR3 is built from 19 residues. Per germline, CDR1 SGHTA and CDR2 FQGTGA. Here the CDR3 DNA reads TGTGCCAGCTCGAAGGCGGCTAGCGGGAGCGGGAGATACGAAGAGACCCAGTACTTC. Amino acid sequence: CASSKAASGSGRYEETQYF. The whole variable domain, filled in from reference TRBV7-3 and TRBJ2-5, reads GAGVSQTPSNKVTEKGKYVELRCDPISGHTALYWYRQSLGQGPEFLIYFQGTGAADDSGLPNDRFFAVRPEGSVSTLKIQRTERGDSAVYLCASSKAASGSGRYEETQYFGPGTRLLVL.

The rearrangement joins TRBV28 to TRBJ1-2, with D maybe TRBD1 (5 bases). Germline CDR1 reads MDHEN; CDR2 reads SYDVKM. V dropped 7 bases and J dropped 1 base, with 16 bases sitting between them. The CDR3 covers 15 residues. CDR3 region: CASIYNGGLNYGYTF. As DNA, the CDR3 is TGTGCCAGCATTTATAACGGGGGTCTTAACTATGGCTACACCTTC.

The V gene is TRBV2, the J gene TRBJ2-5; D not certain. Germline V lookup: CDR1 SNHLY, CDR2 FYNNEI. Between the trimmed V and J ends, which lost 6 bases and 2 bases, there was a span of 4 bases. CDR3 size: 11 residues. CDR3 protein: CASSYQETQYF. The CDR3 DNA sequence: TGTGCCAGCAGCTATCAAGAGACCCAGTACTTC.

Only a few counts were recorded for this clonotype. The rearrangement joins TRBV19 to TRBJ2-7; D is uncertain. Trimming removed 4 bases at V and 5 bases at J, with 12 bases between. The CDR3 has 13 amino acids. Germline CDR1 LNHDA, CDR2 SQIVND (reference sequence). CDR3 nucleotides: TGTGCCAGTAGTAACCGGGCCCGGGACGAGCAGTACTTC. As protein: CASSNRARDEQYF.

This chain uses TRBV11-2 with TRBJ1-1, with a possible D match to TRBD1 (5 bases). The V end lost 3 bases, the J end lost 4 bases, and 6 bases lay between the germline ends. The CDR3 totals 12 residues. Germline CDR1 and CDR2: SGHAT and FQNNGV. This CDR3 is CASSFGGTEAFF. CDR3 sequence (DNA): TGTGCCAGCAGCTTCGGGGGCACTGAAGCTTTCTTT.

The rearrangement joins TRBV6-1 to TRBJ2-5, with D possibly being TRBD1 or TRBD2 (5 bases each). The CDR3 loop spans 16 amino acids. Trimming took 7 bases from V and 5 from J, leaving 23 bases between them. The germline V gene encodes CDR1 MNHNS and CDR2 SASEGT. Here the CDR3 reads CASTAPGPLGPETQYF. CDR3 in DNA: TGTGCCAGCACCGCTCCGGGACCCCTCGGGCCGGAGACCCAGTACTTC.

The J gene is TRBJ1-5, the V gene TRBV15; D call uncertain. This CDR3 comprises 17 residues. V shed 0 bases and J shed 3 bases, with 15 bases lying between them. Germline lookup yields CDR1 LNHNV and CDR2 YYDKDF (reference sequence). CDR3 coding DNA: TGTGCCACCAGCAGAGATGATACCTCCCGGCCCAATCAGCCCCAGCATTTT. Translated, it gives CATSRDDTSRPNQPQHF.

This clonotype was recorded only once. The chain combines TRBV29-1 with TRBJ1-6; 7 bases fit TRBD1. The junction had 4 bases not matched to a gene; V was cut back by 4 bases and J by 7 bases. The CDR3 extends over 13 amino acids. The germline CDR1 and CDR2 sequences are SQVTM and ANQGSEA. The CDR3: CSVALRGNSPLHF. CDR3 coding DNA: TGCAGCGTTGCCCTCAGGGGGAATTCACCCCTCCACTTT.

This clonotype has just a few counts. The J gene is TRBJ1-3, the V gene TRBV20-1, with 9 bases lining up with TRBD1. Germline V gene sequence: CDR1 DFQATT, CDR2 SNEGSKA (reference sequence). This CDR3 is built from 16 residues. V lost 6 bases, J lost 0 bases, and 9 bases stayed unmatched. This CDR3 is CSANRDRAFSGNTIYF. The CDR3 bases are TGCAGTGCAAACCGGGACAGGGCTTTCTCTGGAAACACCATATATTTT.